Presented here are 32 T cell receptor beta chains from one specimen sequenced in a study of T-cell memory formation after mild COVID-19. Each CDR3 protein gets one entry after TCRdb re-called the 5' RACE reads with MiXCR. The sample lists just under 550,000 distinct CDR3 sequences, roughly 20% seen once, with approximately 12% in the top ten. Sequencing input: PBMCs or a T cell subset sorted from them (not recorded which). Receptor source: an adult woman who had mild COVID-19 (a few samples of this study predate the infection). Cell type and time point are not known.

CDR3 sequence reads: CASSTDGGGLTEAFF. The CDR3 coding sequence is TGTGCCAGCAGCACCGACGGAGGGGGGCTGACTGAAGCTTTCTTT. The gene calls are TRBV9 and TRBJ1-1, with D tentatively TRBD1 (6 bases). The length of the CDR3 is 15 residues. Trimming removed 4 bases at V and 5 bases at J, with 18 bases between. Germline CDR1 and CDR2: SGDLS and YYNGEE.

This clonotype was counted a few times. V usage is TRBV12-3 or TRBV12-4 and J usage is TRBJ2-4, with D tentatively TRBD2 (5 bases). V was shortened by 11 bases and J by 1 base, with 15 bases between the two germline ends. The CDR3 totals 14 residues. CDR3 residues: CASASGPAKNIQYF. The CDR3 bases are TGTGCCTCGGCCAGCGGCCCCGCCAAAAACATTCAGTACTTC.

The CDR3 spells CASSVGGGDYGYTF. DNA for the CDR3: TGTGCCAGCAGCGTAGGTGGGGGCGACTATGGCTACACCTTC. The chain is built from TRBV9 and TRBJ1-2; a weak D match, TRBD1 (6 bases). The CDR3 spans 14 residues. Trimming took off 0 bases at V and 3 bases at J, with 9 bases between the two ends. The germline CDR1 and CDR2 sequences are SGDLS and YYNGEE.

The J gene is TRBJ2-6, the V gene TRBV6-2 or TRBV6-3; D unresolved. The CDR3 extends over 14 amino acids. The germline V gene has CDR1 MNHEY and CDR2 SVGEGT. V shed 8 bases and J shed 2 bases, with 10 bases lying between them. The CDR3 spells CASASWAGANVLTF. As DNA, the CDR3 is TGTGCCAGCGCCAGTTGGGCTGGGGCCAACGTCCTGACTTTC.

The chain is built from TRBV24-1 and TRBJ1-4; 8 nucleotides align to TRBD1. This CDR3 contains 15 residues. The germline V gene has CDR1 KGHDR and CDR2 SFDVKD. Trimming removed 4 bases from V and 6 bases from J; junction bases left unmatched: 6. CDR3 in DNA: TGTGCCACCAGTGAACCCACAGGGGGTGATGAAAAACTGTTTTTT. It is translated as CATSEPTGGDEKLFF.

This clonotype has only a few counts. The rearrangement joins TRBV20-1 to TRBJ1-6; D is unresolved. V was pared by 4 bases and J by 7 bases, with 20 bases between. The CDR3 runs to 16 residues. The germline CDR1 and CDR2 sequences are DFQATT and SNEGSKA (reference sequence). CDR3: CSATPTPSTTNSPLHF. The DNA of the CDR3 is TGCAGTGCTACTCCGACACCCTCTACAACGAATTCACCCCTCCACTTT.

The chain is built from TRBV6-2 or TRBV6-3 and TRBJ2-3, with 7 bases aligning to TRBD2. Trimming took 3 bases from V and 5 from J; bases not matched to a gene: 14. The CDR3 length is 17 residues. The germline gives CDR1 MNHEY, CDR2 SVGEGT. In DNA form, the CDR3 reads TGTGCCAGCAGTTATCCTAGTGGGAGGGCCATTAGAGATACGCAGTATTTT. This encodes CASSYPSGRAIRDTQYF.

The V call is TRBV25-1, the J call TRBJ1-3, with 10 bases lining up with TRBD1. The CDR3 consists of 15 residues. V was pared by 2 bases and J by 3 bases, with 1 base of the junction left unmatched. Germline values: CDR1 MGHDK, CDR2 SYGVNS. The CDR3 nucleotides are TGTGCCAGCAGTGAAGACAGGGGGCTTGGAAACACCATATATTTT. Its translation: CASSEDRGLGNTIYF.

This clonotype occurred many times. CDR3 residues: CASSRLAGSYEQYF. The CDR3 DNA reads TGTGCCAGCAGTAGACTAGCGGGAAGCTACGAGCAGTACTTC. V usage is TRBV12-3 or TRBV12-4 and J usage is TRBJ2-7; 11 bases map to TRBD2. J was trimmed by 3 bases and V by 5 bases; bases with no gene match: 3. The CDR3 sequence is 14 residues long.

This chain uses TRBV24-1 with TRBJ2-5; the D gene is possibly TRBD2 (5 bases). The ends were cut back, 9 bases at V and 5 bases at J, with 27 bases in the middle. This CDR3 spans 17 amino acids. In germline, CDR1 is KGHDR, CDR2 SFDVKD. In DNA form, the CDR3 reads TGTGCCACCGCGCACTCAAAGACTATCGGAATGGGGGAGACCCAGTACTTC. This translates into CATAHSKTIGMGETQYF.

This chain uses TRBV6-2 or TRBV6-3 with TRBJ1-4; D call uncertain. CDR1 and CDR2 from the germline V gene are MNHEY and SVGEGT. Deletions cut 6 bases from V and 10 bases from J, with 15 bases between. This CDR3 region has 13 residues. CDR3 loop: CASRPRREGKLFF. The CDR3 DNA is TGTGCCAGCAGACCCCGGCGGGAGGGAAAACTGTTTTTT.

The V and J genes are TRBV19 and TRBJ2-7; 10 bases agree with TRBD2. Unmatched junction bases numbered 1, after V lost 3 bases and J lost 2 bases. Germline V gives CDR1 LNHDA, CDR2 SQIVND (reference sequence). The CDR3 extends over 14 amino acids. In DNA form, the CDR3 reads TGTGCCAGTAGTATCCTAGCGGGAGCCTACGAGCAGTACTTC. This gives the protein CASSILAGAYEQYF.

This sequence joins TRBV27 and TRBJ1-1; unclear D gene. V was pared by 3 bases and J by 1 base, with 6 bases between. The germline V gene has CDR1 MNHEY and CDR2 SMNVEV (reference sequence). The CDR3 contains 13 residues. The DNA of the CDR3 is TGTGCCAGCAGTTTCGTGGAGAACACTGAAGCTTTCTTT. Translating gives CASSFVENTEAFF.

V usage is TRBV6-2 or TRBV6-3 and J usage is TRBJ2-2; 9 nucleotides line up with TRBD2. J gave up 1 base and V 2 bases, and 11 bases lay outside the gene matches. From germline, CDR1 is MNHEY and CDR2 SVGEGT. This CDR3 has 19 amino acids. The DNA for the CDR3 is TGTGCCAGCAGTTACGAGGGCGGGAGGGCCGTTCAGAACACCGGGGAGCTGTTTTTT. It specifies CASSYEGGRAVQNTGELFF.

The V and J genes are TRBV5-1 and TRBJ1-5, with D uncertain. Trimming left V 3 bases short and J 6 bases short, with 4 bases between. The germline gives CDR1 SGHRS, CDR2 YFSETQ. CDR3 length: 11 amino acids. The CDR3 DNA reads TGCGCCAGCAGCTCGGTTCAGCCCCAGCATTTT. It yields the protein CASSSVQPQHF.

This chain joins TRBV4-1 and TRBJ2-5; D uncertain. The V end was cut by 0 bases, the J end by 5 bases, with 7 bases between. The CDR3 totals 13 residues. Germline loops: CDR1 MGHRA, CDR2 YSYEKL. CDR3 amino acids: CASSQDGWETQYF. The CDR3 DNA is TGCGCCAGCAGCCAAGATGGTTGGGAGACCCAGTACTTC.

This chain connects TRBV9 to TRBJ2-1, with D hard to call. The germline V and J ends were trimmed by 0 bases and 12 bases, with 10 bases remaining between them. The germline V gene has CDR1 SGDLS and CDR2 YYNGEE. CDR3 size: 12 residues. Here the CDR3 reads CASSVEGLAQFF. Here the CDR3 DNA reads TGTGCCAGCAGCGTAGAAGGGTTGGCGCAGTTCTTC. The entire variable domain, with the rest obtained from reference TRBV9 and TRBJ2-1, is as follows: DSGVTQTPKHLITATGQRVTLRCSPRSGDLSVYWYQQSLDQGLQFLIQYYNGEERAKGNILERFSAQQFPDLHSELNLSSLELGDSALYFCASSVEGLAQFFGPGTRLTVL.

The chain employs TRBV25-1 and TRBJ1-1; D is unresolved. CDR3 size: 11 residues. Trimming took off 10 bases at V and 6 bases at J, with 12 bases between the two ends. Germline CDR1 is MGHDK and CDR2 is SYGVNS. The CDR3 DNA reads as TGTGCCACCACTGGGGTGGCTGAAGCTTTCTTT. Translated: CATTGVAEAFF. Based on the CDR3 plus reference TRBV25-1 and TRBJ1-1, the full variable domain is EADIYQTPRYLVIGTGKKITLECSQTMGHDKMYWYQQDPGMELHLIHYSYGVNSTEKGDLSSESTVSRIRTEHFPLTLESARPSHTSQYLCATTGVAEAFFGQGTRLTVV.

The CDR3 loop is CSVVRQGEASGANVLTF. Written as DNA, the CDR3 is TGCAGCGTTGTACGACAGGGGGAGGCCTCTGGGGCCAACGTCCTGACTTTC. The rearrangement uses TRBV29-1 and TRBJ2-6, with 9 bases fitting TRBD1. The CDR3 is made up of 17 amino acids. Per germline, CDR1 SQVTM and CDR2 ANQGSEA. V lost 4 bases to trimming and J lost 0 bases; unmatched junction nucleotides: 7.

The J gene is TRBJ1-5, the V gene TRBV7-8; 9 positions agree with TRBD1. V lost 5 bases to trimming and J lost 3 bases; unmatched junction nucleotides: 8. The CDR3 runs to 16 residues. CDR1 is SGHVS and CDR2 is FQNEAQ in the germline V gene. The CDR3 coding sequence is TGTGCCAGCAGCATAAGGACAGGGGAAAACAATCAGCCCCAGCATTTT. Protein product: CASSIRTGENNQPQHF.

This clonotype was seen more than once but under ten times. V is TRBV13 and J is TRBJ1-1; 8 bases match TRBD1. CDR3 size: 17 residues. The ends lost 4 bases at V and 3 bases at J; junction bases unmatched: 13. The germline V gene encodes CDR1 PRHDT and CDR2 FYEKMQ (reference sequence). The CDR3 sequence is CASSSGGRGQLDTEAFF. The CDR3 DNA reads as TGTGCCAGCAGCTCAGGTGGCAGGGGGCAATTGGACACTGAAGCTTTCTTT.

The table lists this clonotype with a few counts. The CDR3 region is CAISGTQLTDIYF. As DNA, the CDR3 is TGTGCCATCAGTGGGACCCAGCTGACGGACATATATTTT. J is TRBJ1-3 and V is TRBV10-3, with D hard to call. V was shortened by 4 bases and J by 12 bases, with 16 bases between the two germline ends. The CDR3 covers 13 residues. CDR1 and CDR2 from the germline V gene are ENHRY and SYGVKD.

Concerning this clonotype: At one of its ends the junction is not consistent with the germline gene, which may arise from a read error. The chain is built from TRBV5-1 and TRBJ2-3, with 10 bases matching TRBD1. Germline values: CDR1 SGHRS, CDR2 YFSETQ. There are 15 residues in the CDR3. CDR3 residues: CASSLGGQGSDTQYF. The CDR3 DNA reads TGCGCCAGCAGCTTGGGGGGACAGGGGTCAGATACTCAGTATTTT.

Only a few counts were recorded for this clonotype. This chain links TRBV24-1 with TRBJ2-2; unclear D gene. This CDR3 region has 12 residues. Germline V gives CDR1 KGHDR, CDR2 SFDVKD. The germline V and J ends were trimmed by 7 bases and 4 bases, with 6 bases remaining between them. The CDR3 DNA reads TGTGCCACCAGATTGGGCACCGGGGAGCTGTTTTTT. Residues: CATRLGTGELFF.

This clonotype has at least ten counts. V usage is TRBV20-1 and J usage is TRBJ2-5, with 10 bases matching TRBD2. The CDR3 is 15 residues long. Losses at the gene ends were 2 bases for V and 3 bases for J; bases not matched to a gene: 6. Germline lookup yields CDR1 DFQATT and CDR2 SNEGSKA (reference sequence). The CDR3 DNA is TGCAGTGCTAGACGACCCGGGACTAGCGAAGAGACCCAGTACTTC. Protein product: CSARRPGTSEETQYF.

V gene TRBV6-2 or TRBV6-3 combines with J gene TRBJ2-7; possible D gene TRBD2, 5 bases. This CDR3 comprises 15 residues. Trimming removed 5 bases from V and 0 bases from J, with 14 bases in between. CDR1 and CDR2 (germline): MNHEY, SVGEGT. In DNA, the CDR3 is TGTGCCAGCAGTAGACCCAGCGGAAGCTCCTACGAGCAGTACTTC. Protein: CASSRPSGSSYEQYF.

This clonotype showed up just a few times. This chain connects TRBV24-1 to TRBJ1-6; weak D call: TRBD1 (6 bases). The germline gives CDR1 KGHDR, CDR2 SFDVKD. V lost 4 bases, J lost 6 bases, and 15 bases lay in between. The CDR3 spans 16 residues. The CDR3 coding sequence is TGTGCCACCAGTGACCATCGAGGGGGTGCTAATTCACCCCTCCACTTT. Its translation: CATSDHRGGANSPLHF.

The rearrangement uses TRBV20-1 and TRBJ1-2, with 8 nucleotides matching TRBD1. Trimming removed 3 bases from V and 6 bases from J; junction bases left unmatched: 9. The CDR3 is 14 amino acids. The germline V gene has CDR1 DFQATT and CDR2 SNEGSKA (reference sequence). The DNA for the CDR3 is TGCAGTGCTAGCACCGGGACAGGCCTCGATGGCTACACCTTC. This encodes CSASTGTGLDGYTF.

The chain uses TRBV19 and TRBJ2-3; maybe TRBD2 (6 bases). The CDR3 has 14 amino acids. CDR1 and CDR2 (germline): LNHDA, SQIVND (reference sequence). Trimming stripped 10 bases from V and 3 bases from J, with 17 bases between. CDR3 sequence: CATNGGFQTDTQYF. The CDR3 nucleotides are TGTGCCACCAACGGGGGATTCCAGACAGATACGCAGTATTTT.

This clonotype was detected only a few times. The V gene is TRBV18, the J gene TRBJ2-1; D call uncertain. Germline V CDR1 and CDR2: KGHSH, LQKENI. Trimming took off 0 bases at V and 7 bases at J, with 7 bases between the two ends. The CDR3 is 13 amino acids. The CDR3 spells CASSPPSRNEQFF. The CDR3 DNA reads TGTGCCAGCTCACCACCGTCGCGGAATGAGCAGTTCTTC.

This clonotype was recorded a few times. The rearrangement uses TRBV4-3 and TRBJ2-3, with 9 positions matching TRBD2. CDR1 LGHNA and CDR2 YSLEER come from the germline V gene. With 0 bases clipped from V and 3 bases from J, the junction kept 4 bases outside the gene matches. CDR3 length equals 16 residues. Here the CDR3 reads CASSQDRAGGTDTQYF. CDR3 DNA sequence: TGCGCCAGCAGCCAAGATAGGGCGGGAGGGACAGATACGCAGTATTTT.

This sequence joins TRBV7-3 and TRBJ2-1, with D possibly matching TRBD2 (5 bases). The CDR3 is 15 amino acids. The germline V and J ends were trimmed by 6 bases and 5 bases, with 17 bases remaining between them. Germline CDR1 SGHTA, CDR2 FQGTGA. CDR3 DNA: TGTGCCAGCAGTCTTTCCGGGAATTTGGACAATGAGCAGTTCTTC. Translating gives CASSLSGNLDNEQFF. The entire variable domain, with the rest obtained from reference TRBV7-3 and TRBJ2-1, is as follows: GAGVSQTPSNKVTEKGKYVELRCDPISGHTALYWYRQSLGQGPEFLIYFQGTGAADDSGLPNDRFFAVRPEGSVSTLKIQRTERGDSAVYLCASSLSGNLDNEQFFGPGTRLTVL.